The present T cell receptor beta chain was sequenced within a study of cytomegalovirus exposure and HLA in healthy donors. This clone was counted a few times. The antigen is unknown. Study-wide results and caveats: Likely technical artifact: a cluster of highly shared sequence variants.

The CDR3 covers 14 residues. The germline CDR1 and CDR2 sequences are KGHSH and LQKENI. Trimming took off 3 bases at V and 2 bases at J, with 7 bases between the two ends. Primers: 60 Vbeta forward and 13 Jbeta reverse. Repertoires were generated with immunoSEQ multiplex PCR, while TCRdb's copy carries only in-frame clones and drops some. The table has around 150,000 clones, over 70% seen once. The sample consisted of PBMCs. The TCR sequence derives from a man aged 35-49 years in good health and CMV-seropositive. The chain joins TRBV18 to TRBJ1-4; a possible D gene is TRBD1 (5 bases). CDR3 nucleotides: TGTGCCAGCTCACCCAGGGTTACTAATGAAAAACTGTTTTTT. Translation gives CASSPRVTNEKLFF.